The entry below describes one TCR beta chain. Its antigen is currently unknown. The sample comes from a study of vaccination effects on CD4 cells after COVID-19. Study-level points and caveats: Vaccine- and infection-induced clones showed marked clonal contraction late following vaccination. Relatively few convalescent patients took part in the study, which had no early post-infection timepoints. Just 1 of 255 vaccine-induced clones in healthy recipients was cross-reactive.

When less than 13 days of culture had elapsed, CD4+ T cells were isolated. Participants received two doses of either the BNT162b2 or mRNA-1273 vaccine. It was on days 3 and 7 that half the medium was replaced with IL-2 medium. The CDR3 runs to 13 residues. Germline V gene data show CDR1 as SGDLS and CDR2 as YYNGEE. Trimming left V 0 bases short and J 4 bases short, with 6 bases between. Some clones are missing from TCRdb's copy, which holds only in-frame ones; the method was immunoSEQ multiplex PCR. The profile covers about 66,000 clones, with 65% to 80% appearing a single time and around 2.5% taken by the ten largest.

This chain joins TRBV9 and TRBJ2-3, with D hard to call. The sample in question was CD4+ T cells from PBMCs cultured without peptide, obtained after COVID-19 vaccination. The clonotype was recovered from a human donor who received a COVID-19 vaccine. DNA for the CDR3: TGTGCCAGCAGCGTAGACTTCTCAGATACGCAGTATTTT. This codes for CASSVDFSDTQYF.